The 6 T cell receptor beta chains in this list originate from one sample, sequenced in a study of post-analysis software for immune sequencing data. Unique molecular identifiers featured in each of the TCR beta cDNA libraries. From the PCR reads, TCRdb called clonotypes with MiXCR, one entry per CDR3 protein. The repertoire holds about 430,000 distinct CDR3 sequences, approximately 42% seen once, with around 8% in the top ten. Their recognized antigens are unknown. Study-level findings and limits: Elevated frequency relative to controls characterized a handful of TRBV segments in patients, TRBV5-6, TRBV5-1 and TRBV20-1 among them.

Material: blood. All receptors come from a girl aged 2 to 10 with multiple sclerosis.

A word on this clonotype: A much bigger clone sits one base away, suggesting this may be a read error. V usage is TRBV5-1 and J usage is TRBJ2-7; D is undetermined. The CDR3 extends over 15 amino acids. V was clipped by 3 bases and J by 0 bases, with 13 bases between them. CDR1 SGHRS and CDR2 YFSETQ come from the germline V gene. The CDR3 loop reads CASSWHSAISYEQYF. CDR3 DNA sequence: TGCGCCAGCAGCTGGCACAGCGCAATCTCCTACGAGCAGTACTTC.

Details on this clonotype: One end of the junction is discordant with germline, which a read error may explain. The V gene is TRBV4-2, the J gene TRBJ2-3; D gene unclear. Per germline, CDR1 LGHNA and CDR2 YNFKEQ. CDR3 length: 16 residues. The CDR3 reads CASSQTSPTSTDTQYF. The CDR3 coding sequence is TGCGCCAGCAGCCAGACTTCGCCGACTAGCACAGATACGCAGTATTTT.

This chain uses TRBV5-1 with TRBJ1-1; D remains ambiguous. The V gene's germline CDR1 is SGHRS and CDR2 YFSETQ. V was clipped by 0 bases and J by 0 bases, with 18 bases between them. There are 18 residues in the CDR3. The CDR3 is CASSLEGAFGNMNTEAFF. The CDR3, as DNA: TGCGCCAGCAGCTTGGAGGGAGCTTTCGGGAACATGAACACTGAAGCTTTCTTT.

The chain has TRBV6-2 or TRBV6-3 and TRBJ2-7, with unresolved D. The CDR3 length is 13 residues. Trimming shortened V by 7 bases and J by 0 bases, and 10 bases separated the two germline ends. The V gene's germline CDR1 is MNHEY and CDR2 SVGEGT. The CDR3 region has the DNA TGTGCCAGCACCTCCTCTGGCTCCTACGAGCAGTACTTC. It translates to CASTSSGSYEQYF.

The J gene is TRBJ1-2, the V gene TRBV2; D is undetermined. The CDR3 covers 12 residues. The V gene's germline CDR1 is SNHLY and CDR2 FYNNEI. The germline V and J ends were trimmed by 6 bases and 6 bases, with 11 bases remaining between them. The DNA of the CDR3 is TGTGCCAGCAGCGACATAGGAGATGGCTACACCTTC. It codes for CASSDIGDGYTF.

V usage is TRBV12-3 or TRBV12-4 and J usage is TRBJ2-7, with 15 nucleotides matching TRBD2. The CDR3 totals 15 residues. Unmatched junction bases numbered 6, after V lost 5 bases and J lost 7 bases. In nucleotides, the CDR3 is TGTGCCAGCAGTAGGACTAGCGGGAGGGCCAATGAGCAGTACTTC. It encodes CASSRTSGRANEQYF.